A selection of T cell receptor beta chains follows, all from one sample in a study of blood T cell repertoires in COVID-19. TCRdb's copy holds only in-frame clones and misses some; the assay was immunoSEQ multiplex PCR. The data contain about 300,000 clones, more than 85% of them singletons. Specimen: peripheral blood. All receptors come from a man aged 65 to 79 with acute or convalescent COVID-19. The CDR3 runs from the conserved cysteine through the conserved F or W. The order of the fields is J gene, V gene, D gene, CDR3 protein. A D gene is named only where the DNA matches it firmly.

TRBJ1-2	TRBV28	-	CASSLMQVRGYTF
TRBJ2-3	TRBV23-1	TRBD2	CATQVLAGCTDTQYF
TRBJ1-4	TRBV9	-	CASSVGHLDNEKLFF
TRBJ1-6	TRBV28	-	CASSPGVGSSYNSPLHF
TRBJ1-1	TRBV6-5	-	CASQTALLAEAFF
TRBJ2-7	TRBV2	-	CASSVIPRYEQYF
TRBJ2-2	TRBV7-9	TRBD2	CASSSWGGDTGELFF
TRBJ2-5	TRBV19	TRBD2	CASSIEASGRFETQYF
TRBJ1-3	TRBV9	-	CASSAQGSGGVGGNTIYF
TRBJ2-3	TRBV4-1	-	CASSQERTEQYF
TRBJ2-2	TRBV3-1/TRBV3-2	-	CASSLTSNVRTGELFF
TRBJ2-1	TRBV4-3	TRBD1	CASSQDPHRGVYNEQFF
TRBJ2-1	TRBV29-1	-	CSAVSHWDNSYNEQFF
TRBJ1-6	TRBV28	-	CASTPPGGGESPLHF
TRBJ2-6	TRBV5-4	-	CASSLGRIDSGANVLTF
TRBJ1-1	TRBV9	-	CASSVAPELGETEAFF
TRBJ2-1	TRBV2	TRBD2	CASRPTSGRYNEQFF
TRBJ2-2	TRBV12-3/TRBV12-4	-	CASRSSDGELFF
TRBJ2-4	TRBV19	-	CASSMGWKNIQYF
TRBJ1-2	TRBV7-8	-	CASSLELAGSGGYTF
TRBJ1-5	TRBV19	-	CASSIVTGDQPQHF
TRBJ2-3	TRBV20-1	TRBD2	CSASVGGGTDTQYF
TRBJ2-1	TRBV19	TRBD2	CASSSPSGRAAYNEQFF
TRBJ2-7	TRBV2	TRBD1	CASSEYGQAYEQYF